The clone carrying this TCR beta chain was detected ten times or more. Its antigen remains unknown. The data stem from a study of CD8+CD57+ T cells in acquired aplastic anemia. Study details: Recorded DNA amounts for sorted CD4+ and CD8+ cells had an average of approximately 2.9 ug.

This CDR3 is built from 11 residues. Trimming shortened V by 7 bases and J by 10 bases, and 11 bases separated the two germline ends. Germline V lookup: CDR1 MNHEY, CDR2 SVGEGT. Whole-study results and caveats: It was found that some 31 CD8+ CDR3 sequences were shared between patients and controls.

The study profiled TCR beta VDJ and CDR3 using genomic DNA as template. TCRdb called the reads again in MiXCR, with one record for every CDR3 protein. This table holds about 130,000 distinct CDR3 sequences, 48% found once. The sequencing input was sorted CD4+, CD8+, or CD8+CD57+ T cells (not recorded which) from PBMCs. The V gene is TRBV6-2 or TRBV6-3, the J gene TRBJ2-1; D is perhaps TRBD2 (6 bases). The TCR comes from a human donor in good health, serving as a control. The CDR3: CASTDGGEQFF. For the CDR3, the DNA is TGTGCCAGCACCGACGGAGGGGAGCAGTTCTTC.